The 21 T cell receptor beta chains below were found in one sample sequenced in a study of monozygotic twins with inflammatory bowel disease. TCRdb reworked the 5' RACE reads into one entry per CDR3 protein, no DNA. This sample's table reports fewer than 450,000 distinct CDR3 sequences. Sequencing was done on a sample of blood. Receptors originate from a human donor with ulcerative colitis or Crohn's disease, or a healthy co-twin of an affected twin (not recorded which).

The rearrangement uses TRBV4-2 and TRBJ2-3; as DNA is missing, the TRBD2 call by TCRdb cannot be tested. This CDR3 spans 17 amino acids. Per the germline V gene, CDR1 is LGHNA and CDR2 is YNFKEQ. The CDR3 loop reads CASSQAIAGPSTDTQYF.

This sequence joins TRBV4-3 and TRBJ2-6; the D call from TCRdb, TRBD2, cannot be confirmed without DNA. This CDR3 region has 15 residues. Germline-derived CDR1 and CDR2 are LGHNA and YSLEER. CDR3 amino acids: CASSQTSVGANVLTF.

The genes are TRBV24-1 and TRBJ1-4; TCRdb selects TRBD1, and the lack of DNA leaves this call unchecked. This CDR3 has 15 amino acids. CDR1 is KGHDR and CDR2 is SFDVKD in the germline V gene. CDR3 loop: CATSDPGQGDEKLFF.

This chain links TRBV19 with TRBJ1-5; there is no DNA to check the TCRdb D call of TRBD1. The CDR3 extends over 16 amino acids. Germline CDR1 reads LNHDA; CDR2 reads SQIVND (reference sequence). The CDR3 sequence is CASSTLTGGRFQPQHF.

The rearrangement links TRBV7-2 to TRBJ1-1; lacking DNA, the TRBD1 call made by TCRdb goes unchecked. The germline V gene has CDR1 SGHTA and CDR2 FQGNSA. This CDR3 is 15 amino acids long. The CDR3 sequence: CASSLDQGVNTEAFF.

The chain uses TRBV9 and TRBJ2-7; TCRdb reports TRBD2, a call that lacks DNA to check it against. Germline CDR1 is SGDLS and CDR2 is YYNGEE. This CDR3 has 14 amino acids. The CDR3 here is CASSVAAGGPEQYF.

CDR3 loop: CARGTGVGTDTQYF. V and J are TRBV7-9 and TRBJ2-3; TCRdb selects TRBD1, and the lack of DNA leaves this call unchecked. The CDR3 contains 14 residues. Germline V gives CDR1 SEHNR, CDR2 FQNEAQ (reference sequence).

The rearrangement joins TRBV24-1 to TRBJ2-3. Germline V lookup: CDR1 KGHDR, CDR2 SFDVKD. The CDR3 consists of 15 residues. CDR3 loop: CATREKTHITDTQYF.

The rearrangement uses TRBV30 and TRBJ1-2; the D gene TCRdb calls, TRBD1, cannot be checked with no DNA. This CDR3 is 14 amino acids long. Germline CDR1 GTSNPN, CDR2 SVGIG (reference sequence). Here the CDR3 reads CARKGAGDNYGYTF.

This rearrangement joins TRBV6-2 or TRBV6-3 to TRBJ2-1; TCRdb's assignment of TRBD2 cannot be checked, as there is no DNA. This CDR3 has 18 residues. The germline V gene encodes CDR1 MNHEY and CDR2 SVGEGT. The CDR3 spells CASSYPAGGQSSYNEQFF.

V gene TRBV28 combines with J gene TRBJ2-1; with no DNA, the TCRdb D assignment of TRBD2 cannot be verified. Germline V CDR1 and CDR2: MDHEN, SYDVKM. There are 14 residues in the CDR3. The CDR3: CASSGTSAYNEQFF.

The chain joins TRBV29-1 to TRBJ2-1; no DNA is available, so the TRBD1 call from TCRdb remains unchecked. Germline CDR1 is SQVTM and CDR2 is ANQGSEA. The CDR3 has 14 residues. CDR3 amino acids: CSARTGASYNEQFF.

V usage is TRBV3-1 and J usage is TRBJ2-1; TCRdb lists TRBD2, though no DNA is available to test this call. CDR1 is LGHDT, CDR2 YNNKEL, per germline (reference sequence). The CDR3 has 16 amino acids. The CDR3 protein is CASSRVGQGSYNEQFF.

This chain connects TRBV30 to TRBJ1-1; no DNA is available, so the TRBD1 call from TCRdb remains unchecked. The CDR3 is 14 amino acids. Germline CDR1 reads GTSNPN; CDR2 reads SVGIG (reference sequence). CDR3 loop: CAWGGVSRTVGAFF.

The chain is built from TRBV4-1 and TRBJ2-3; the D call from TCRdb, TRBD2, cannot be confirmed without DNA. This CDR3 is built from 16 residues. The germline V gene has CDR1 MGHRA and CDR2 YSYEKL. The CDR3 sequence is CASSQDDYESTDTQYF.

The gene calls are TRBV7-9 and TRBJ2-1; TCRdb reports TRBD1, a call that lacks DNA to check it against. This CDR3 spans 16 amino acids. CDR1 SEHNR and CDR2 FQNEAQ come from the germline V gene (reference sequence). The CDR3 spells CASRTPTGIRYNEQFF.

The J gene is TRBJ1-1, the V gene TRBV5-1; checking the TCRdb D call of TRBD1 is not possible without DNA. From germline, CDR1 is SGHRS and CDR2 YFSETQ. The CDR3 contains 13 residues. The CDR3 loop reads CASRRDGSTEAFF. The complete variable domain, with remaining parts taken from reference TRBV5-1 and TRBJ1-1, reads KAGVTQTPRYLIKTRGQQVTLSCSPISGHRSVSWYQQTPGQGLQFLFEYFSETQRNKGNFPGRFSGRQFSNSRSEMNVSTLELGDSALYLCASRRDGSTEAFFGQGTRLTVV.

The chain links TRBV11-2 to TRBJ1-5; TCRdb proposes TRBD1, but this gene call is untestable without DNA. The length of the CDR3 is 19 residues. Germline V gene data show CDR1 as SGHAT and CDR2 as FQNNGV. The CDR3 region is CASSLGVRGFLYSNQPQHF.

The chain's CDR3 is CSAREWTGNTEAFF. The chain links TRBV20-1 to TRBJ1-1. Germline assignment: CDR1 DFQATT and CDR2 SNEGSKA (reference sequence). CDR3 length equals 14 residues.

CDR3 protein: CASSSRQGSETQYF. V gene TRBV9 combines with J gene TRBJ2-5; TCRdb designates TRBD1, a call that cannot be tested without DNA. CDR1 is SGDLS and CDR2 is YYNGEE in the germline V gene. The CDR3 has 14 amino acids.

CDR3 region: CASSFSNTDTQYF. The chain is built from TRBV7-2 and TRBJ2-3. The CDR3 extends over 13 amino acids. Looked up from germline, CDR1 is SGHTA and CDR2 is FQGNSA.